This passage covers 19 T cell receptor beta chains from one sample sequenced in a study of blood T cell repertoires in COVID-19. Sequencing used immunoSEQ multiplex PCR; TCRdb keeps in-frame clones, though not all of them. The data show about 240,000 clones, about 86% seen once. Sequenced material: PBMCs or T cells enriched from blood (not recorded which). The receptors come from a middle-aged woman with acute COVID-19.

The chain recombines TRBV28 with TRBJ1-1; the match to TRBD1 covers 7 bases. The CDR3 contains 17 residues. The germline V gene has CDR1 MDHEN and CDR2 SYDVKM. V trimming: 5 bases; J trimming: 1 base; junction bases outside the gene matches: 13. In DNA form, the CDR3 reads TGTGCCAGCAGTCCACAAAGTTTCAGACAGGGGAACACTGAAGCTTTCTTT. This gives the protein CASSPQSFRQGNTEAFF.

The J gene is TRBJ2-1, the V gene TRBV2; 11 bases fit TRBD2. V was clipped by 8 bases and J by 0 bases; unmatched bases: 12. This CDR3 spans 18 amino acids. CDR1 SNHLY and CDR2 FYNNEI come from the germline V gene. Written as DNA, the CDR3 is TGTGCCAGCCTCGGCCGGACTAGCGGGCGTAGCTCCTACAATGAGCAGTTCTTC. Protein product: CASLGRTSGRSSYNEQFF.

The CDR3 protein is CASSLGSLVPDTQYF. CDR3 DNA: TGTGCCAGCAGCTTAGGATCACTAGTCCCAGATACGCAGTATTTT. The chain recombines TRBV7-8 with TRBJ2-3; D perhaps matches TRBD2 (5 bases). Germline loops: CDR1 SGHVS, CDR2 FQNEAQ. The CDR3 is 15 amino acids. V was shortened by 1 base and J by 4 bases, with 12 bases between the two germline ends.

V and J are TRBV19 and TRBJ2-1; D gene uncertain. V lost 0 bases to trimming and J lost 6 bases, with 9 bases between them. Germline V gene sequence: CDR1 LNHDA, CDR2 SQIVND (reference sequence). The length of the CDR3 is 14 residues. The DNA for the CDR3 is TGTGCCAGTAGTATAGAGCTAGTTCGCAATGAGCAGTTCTTC. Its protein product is CASSIELVRNEQFF.

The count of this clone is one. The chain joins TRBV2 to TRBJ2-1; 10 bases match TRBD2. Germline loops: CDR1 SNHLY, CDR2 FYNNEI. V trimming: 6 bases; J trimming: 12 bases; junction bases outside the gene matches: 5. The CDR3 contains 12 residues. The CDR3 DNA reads TGTGCCAGCAGGATACTAGCGGGACTGCAGTTCTTC. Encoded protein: CASRILAGLQFF.

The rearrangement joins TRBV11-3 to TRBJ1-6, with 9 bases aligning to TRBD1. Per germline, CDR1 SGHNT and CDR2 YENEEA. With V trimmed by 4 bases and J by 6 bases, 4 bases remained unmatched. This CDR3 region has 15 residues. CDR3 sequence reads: CASSSNRGLNSPLHF. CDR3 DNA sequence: TGTGCCAGCAGCTCTAACAGGGGGCTTAATTCACCCCTCCACTTT.

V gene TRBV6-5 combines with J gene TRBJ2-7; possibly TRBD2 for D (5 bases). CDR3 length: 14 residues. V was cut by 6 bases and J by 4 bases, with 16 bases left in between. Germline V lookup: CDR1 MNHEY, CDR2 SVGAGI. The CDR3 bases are TGTGCCAGCAGGGCTCGGGGAGAAAGATACGAGCAGTACTTC. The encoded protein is CASRARGERYEQYF.

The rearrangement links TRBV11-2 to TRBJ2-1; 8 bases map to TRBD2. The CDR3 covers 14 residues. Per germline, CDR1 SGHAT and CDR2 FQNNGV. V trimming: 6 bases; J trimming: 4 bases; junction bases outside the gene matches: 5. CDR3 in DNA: TGTGCCAGCAGTTCTAGACTAGCGTACAATGAGCAGTTCTTC. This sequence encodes CASSSRLAYNEQFF.

CDR3 sequence reads: CASSQAGLEINEQFF. The CDR3 DNA is TGTGCCAGCAGTCAAGCGGGGTTGGAAATTAATGAGCAGTTCTTC. The genes are TRBV6-2 or TRBV6-3 and TRBJ2-1; 7 bases line up with TRBD2. From germline, CDR1 is MNHEY and CDR2 SVGEGT. CDR3 size: 15 residues. J lost 7 bases, V lost 5 bases, and 11 bases had no gene match.

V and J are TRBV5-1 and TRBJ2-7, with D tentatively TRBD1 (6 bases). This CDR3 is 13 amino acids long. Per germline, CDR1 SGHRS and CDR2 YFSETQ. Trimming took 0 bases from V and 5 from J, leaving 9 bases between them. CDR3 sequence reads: CASSLDRVNEQYF. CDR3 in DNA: TGCGCCAGCAGCTTGGACAGGGTAAACGAGCAGTACTTC.

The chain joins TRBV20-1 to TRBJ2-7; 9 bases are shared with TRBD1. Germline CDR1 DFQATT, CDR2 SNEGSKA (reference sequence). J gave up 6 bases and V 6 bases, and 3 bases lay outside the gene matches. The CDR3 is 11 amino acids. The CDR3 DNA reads TGCAGTGCAAGGACAGGGGTCGAGCAGTACTTC. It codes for CSARTGVEQYF.

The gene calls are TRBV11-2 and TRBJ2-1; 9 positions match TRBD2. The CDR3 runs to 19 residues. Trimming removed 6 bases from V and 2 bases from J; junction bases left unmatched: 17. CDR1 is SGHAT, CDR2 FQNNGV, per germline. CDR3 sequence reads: CASRPIAGAHGSPYNEQFF. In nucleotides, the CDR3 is TGTGCCAGCAGGCCCATAGCGGGAGCCCATGGAAGTCCCTACAATGAGCAGTTCTTC.

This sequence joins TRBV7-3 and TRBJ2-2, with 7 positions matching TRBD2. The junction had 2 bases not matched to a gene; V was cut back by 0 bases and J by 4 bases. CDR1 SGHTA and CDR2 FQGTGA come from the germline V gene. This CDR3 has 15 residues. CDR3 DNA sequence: TGTGCCAGCAGCTTAACGGCTAGCGGCACCGGGGAGCTGTTTTTT. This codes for CASSLTASGTGELFF.

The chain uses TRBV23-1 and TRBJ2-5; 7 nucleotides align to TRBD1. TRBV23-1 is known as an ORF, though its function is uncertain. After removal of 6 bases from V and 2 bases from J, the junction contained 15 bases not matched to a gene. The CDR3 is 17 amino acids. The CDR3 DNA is TGCGCCAGCAGCCCTCTTTTAGACAGGGTCTGTCAAGAGACCCAGTACTTC. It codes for CASSPLLDRVCQETQYF.

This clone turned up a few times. CDR3 bases: TGCAGCGTAGAGGGGGTTTCGACTAATGAAAAACTGTTTTTT. Its translation is CSVEGVSTNEKLFF. The rearrangement joins TRBV29-1 to TRBJ1-4, with D possibly being TRBD1 (6 bases). Per germline, CDR1 SQVTM and CDR2 ANQGSEA. V lost 6 bases and J lost 2, with 13 bases in between. CDR3 size: 14 residues.

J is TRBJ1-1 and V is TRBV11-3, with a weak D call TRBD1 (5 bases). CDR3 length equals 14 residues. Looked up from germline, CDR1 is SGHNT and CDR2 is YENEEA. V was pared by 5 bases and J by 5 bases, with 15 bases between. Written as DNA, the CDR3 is TGTGCCAGCAGCCAGGGACGGGGGGGAACTGAAGCTTTCTTT. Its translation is CASSQGRGGTEAFF. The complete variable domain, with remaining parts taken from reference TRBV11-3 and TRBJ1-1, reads EAGVVQSPRYKIIEKKQPVAFWCNPISGHNTLYWYLQNLGQGPELLIRYENEEAVDDSQLPKDRFSAERLKGVDSTLKIQPAELGDSAVYLCASSQGRGGTEAFFGQGTRLTVV.

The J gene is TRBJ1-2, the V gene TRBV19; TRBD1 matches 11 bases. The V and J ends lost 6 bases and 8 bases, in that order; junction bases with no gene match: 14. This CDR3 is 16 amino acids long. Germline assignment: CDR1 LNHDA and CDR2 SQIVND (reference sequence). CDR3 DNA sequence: TGTGCCAGTAGCGTCGGGACAGGGGGTTATCCAAGGGGCTACACCTTC. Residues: CASSVGTGGYPRGYTF.

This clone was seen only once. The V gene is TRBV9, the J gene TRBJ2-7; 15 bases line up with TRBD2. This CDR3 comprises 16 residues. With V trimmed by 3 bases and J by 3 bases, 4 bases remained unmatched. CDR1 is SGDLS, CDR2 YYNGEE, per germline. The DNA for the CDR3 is TGTGCCAGCAGCGAAGGGACTAGCGGGAGGTTCTACGAGCAGTACTTC. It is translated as CASSEGTSGRFYEQYF.

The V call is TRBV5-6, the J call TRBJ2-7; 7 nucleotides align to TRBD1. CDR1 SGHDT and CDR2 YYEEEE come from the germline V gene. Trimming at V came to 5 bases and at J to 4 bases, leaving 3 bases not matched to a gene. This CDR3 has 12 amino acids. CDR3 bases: TGTGCCAGCAGGGTACAGGGGTACGAGCAGTACTTC. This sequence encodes CASRVQGYEQYF.